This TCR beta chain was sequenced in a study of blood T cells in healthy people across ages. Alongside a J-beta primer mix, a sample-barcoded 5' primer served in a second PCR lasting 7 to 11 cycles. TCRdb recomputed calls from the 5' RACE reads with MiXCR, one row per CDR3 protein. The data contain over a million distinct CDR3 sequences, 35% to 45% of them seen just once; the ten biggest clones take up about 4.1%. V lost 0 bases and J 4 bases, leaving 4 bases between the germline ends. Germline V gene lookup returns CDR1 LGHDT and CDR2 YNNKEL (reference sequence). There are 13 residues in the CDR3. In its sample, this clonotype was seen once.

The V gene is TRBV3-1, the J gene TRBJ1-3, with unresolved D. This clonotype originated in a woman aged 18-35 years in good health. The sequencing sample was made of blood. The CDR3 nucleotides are TGTGCCAGCAGCCAAGATGAGGGAAACACCATATATTTT. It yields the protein CASSQDEGNTIYF.